This TCR beta chain is from a study of blood T cell repertoires in COVID-19. Germline V gene lookup returns CDR1 SGHKS and CDR2 YYEKEE (reference sequence). This CDR3 has 17 residues. Losses at the gene ends were 5 bases for V and 0 bases for J; bases not matched to a gene: 9. In the original processing: Amplification with reference gene primers provided the estimates of nucleated cell counts. Libraries were prepared by immunoSEQ multiplex PCR; TCRdb keeps only in-frame clonotypes and omits some of them. That table is the source of V, J and clone size, and D and trimming were worked out from the DNA. The repertoire consists of fewer than 400,000 clones, with around 86% occurring once and the leading ten covering approximately 5%.

Input material: PBMCs or T cells enriched from blood (not recorded which). The sequence came from a man aged 55 to 69 who had recovered from COVID-19. V and J are TRBV5-5 and TRBJ2-7; 12 bases line up with TRBD2. The CDR3 DNA is TGTGCCAGCAGTTATTCCCTAGCGGGAGGGAACTCCTACGAGCAGTACTTC. Residues: CASSYSLAGGNSYEQYF.